The following is a TCR beta chain sequence with its context. As yet, its antigen is unknown. These data originate in a study of cytomegalovirus exposure and HLA in healthy donors. Study at large: It was reported in a later analysis that the 120 or so validation repertoires used the same platform as the roughly 700 first-cohort repertoires. Overall study results and limits: A list of 164 TCR beta chains associated with cytomegalovirus was given. Rare TCR sequences dominated, though some public TCRs recurred in many donors.

Trimming removed 0 bases from V and 6 bases from J; junction bases left unmatched: 11. Germline V CDR1 and CDR2: KGHSH, LQKENI. The CDR3 spans 16 residues. The assay was immunoSEQ multiplex PCR, and TCRdb's table has in-frame clones only and misses some. The table includes about 82,000 clones, 85% to 95% detected once. The receptor's source is a man between 18 and 35 years old in good health and CMV-seronegative. The chain joins TRBV18 to TRBJ2-7; TRBD2 matches 7 bases. The sequenced material came from PBMCs. In DNA form, the CDR3 reads TGTGCCAGCTCACCACCGTCTGCGGGAGTAAAGGGCGAGCAGTACTTC. It specifies CASSPPSAGVKGEQYF.